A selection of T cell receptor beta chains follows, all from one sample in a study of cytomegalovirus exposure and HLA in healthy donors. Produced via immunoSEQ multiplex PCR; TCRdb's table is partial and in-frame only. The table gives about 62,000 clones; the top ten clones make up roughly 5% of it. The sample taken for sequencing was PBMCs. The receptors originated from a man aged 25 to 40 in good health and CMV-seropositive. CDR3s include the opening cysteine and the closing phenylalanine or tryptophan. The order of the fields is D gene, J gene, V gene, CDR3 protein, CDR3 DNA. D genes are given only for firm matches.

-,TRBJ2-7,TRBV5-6,CASSFTIYEQYF,TGTGCCAGCAGCTTCACAATCTACGAGCAGTACTTC
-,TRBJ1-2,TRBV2,CASSEAQASYGYTF,TGTGCCAGCAGTGAAGCGCAGGCAAGCTATGGCTACACCTTC
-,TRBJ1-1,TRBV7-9,CASSLRRGGLPTEAFF,TGTGCCAGCAGCTTGAGGCGGGGGGGACTTCCCACTGAAGCTTTCTTT
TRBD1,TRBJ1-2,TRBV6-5,CASSYSTGGNYGYTF,TGTGCCAGCAGTTACTCAACAGGGGGCAACTATGGCTACACCTTC
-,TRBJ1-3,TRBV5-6,CASSRRTPHPYSGNTIYF,TGTGCCAGCAGCAGACGGACACCTCACCCATACTCTGGAAACACCATATATTTT
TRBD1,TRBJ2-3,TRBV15,CATSTEGQGRDTQYF,TGTGCCACCAGCACAGAGGGACAGGGGCGAGATACGCAGTATTTT
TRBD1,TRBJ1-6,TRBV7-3,CASSSGQVYNSPLHF,TGTGCCAGCAGCTCTGGACAGGTCTATAATTCACCCCTCCACTTT
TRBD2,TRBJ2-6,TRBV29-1,CSVEDRSGSGRNGANVLTF,TGCAGCGTTGAAGACAGGTCCGGGAGCGGGAGGAACGGGGCCAACGTCCTGACTTTC
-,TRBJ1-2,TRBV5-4,CASSTLGGYTF,TGTGCCAGCAGCACCCTGGGCGGCTACACCTTC
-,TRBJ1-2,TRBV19,CASSIDQGLGYTF,TGTGCCAGTAGTATAGATCAGGGTCTTGGCTACACCTTC
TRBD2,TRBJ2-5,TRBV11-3,CATTSGTGGTQYF,TGTGCCACCACTAGCGGGACAGGTGGGACCCAGTACTTC
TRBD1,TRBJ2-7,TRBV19,CASSIDVAGGLTYEQYF,TGTGCCAGTAGTATTGATGTGGCAGGGGGCCTAACATACGAGCAGTACTTC
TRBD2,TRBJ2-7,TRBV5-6,CASSLTSGSRGQYF,TGTGCCAGCAGCTTGACTAGCGGGAGTCGCGGGCAGTACTTC
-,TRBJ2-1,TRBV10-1,CASSERNEQFF,TGCGCCAGCAGTGAGCGCAATGAGCAGTTCTTC
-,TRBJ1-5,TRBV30,CAWSVLEGQPQHF,TGTGCCTGGAGTGTACTGGAGGGTCAGCCCCAGCATTTT
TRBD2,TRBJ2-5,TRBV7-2,CASSLERGGRETQYF,TGTGCCAGCAGCTTAGAGCGGGGGGGCCGAGAGACCCAGTACTTC
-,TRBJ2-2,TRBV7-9,CASSSPAGELFF,TGTGCCAGCAGCTCGCCGGCCGGGGAGCTGTTTTTT
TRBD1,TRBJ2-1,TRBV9,CASDKLGQGNINEQFF,TGTGCCAGCGATAAATTAGGACAGGGGAATATCAATGAGCAGTTCTTC
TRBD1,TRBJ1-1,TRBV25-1,CASSFGQGAGAFF,TGTGCCAGCAGTTTCGGACAGGGGGCTGGAGCTTTCTTT
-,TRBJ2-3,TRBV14,CARSHADKQYF,TGTGCCAGAAGCCACGCAGATAAGCAGTATTTT
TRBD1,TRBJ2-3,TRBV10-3,CAIRGTGAADTQYF,TGTGCCATCAGGGGGACAGGGGCGGCAGATACGCAGTATTTT
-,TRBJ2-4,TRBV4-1,CASSQDLGADIQYF,TGCGCCAGCAGCCAAGACCTGGGGGCGGACATTCAGTACTTC
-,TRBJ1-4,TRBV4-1,CASSQAGSEKLFF,TGCGCCAGCAGCCAAGCCGGGTCTGAAAAACTGTTTTTT
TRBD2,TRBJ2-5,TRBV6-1,CAILAGAYQETQYF,TGTGCCATACTAGCGGGGGCCTATCAAGAGACCCAGTACTTC
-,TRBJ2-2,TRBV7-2,CASSFRAGELFF,TGTGCCAGCAGCTTCAGGGCCGGGGAGCTGTTTTTT
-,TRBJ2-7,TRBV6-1,CASGTDRQYEQYF,TGTGCCAGTGGGACGGACAGACAATACGAGCAGTACTTC